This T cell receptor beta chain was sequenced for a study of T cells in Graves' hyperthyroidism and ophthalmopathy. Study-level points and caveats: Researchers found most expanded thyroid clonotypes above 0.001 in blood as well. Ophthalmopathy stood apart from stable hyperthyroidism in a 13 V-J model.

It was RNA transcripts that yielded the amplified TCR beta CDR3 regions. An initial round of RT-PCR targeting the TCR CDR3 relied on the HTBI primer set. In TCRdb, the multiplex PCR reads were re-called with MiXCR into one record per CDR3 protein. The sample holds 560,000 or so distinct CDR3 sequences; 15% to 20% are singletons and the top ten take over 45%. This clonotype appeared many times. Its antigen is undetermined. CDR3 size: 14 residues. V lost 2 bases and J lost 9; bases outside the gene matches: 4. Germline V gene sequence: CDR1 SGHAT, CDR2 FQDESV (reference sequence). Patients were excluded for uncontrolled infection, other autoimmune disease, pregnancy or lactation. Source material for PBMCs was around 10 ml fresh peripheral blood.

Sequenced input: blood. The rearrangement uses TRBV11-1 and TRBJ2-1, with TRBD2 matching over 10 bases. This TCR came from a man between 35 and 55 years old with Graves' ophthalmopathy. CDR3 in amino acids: CASSLLAGEGEQFF. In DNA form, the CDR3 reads TGTGCCAGCAGCTTACTAGCGGGGGAGGGTGAGCAGTTCTTC.